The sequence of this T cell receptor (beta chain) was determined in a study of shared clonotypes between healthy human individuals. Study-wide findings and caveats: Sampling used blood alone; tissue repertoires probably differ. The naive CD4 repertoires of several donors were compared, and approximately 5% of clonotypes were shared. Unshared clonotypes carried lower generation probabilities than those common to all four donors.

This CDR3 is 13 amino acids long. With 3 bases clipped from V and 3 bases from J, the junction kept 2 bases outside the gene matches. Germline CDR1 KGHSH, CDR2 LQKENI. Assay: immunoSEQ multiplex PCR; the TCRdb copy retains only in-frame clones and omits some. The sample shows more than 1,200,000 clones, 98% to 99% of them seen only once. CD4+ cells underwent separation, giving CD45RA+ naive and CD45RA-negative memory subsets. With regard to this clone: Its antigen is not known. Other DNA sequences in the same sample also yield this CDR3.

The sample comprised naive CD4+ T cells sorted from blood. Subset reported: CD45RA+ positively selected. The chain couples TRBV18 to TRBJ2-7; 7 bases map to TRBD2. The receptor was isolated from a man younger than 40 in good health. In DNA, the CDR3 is TGTGCCAGCTCACCGGGGGGGGACTACGAGCAGTACTTC. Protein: CASSPGGDYEQYF.